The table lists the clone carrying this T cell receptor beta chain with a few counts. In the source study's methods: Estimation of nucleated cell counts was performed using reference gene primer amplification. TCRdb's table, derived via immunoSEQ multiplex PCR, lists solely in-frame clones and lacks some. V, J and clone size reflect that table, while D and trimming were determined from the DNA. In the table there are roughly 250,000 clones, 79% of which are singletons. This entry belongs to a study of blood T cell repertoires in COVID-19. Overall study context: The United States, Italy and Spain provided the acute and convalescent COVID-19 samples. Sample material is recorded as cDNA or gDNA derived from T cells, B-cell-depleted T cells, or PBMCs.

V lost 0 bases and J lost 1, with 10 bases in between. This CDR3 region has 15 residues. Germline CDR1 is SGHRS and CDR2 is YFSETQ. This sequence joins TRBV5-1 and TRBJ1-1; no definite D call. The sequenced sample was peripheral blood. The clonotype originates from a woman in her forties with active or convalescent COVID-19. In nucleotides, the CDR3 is TGCGCCAGCAGCTTGGGTCCGGGGAGGAACACTGAAGCTTTCTTT. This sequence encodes CASSLGPGRNTEAFF.